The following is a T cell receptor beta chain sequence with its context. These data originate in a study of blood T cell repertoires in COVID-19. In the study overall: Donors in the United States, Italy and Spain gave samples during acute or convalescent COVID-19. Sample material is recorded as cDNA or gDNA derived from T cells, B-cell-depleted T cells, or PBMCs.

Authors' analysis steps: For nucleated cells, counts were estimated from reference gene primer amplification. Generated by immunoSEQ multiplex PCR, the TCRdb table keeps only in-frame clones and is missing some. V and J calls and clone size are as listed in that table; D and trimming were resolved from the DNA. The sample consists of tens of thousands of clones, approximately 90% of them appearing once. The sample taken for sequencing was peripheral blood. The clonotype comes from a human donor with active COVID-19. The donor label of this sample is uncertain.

CDR3 residues: CASSLTSAGSEQFF. CDR3 nucleotide sequence: TGTGCCAGCAGCTTAACGTCGGCGGGGAGTGAGCAGTTCTTC. The chain couples TRBV7-3 to TRBJ2-1; TRBD2 might be the D (6 bases). The CDR3 has 14 residues. V dropped 0 bases and J dropped 9 bases, with 12 bases sitting between them. CDR1 is SGHTA, CDR2 FQGTGA, per germline.